The 8 T cell receptor beta chains below were found in one sample sequenced in a study of spatial heterogeneity in lung cancer. Findings and caveats of the study: One measure, the expanded intratumoral alpha and beta TCR count, tracked tumor mutation counts.

In TCRdb, the 5' RACE reads were re-called with MiXCR into one record per CDR3 protein. Of under 20,000 distinct CDR3 sequences in the sample, 5% to 7% were seen once. Sample time point: sample taken at primary tumor resection. These TCRs' antigens remain unknown. Specimen: lung tumor tissue, collected at surgery. Receptor source: a female donor with early-stage non-small cell lung cancer.

This clonotype was observed many times. The rearrangement uses TRBV15 and TRBJ1-1; perhaps TRBD1 as D (5 bases). The germline V and J ends were trimmed by 0 bases and 2 bases, with 10 bases remaining between them. Looked up from germline, CDR1 is LNHNV and CDR2 is YYDKDF (reference sequence). CDR3 size: 15 residues. In DNA form, the CDR3 reads TGTGCCACCAGCAGAGATAAGGGGTTAAACACTGAAGCTTTCTTT. This translates into CATSRDKGLNTEAFF.

The V gene is TRBV5-1, the J gene TRBJ2-1; 7 bases align to TRBD1. The CDR3 covers 14 residues. Trimming took 4 bases from V and 5 from J; bases not matched to a gene: 6. Germline V gene data show CDR1 as SGHRS and CDR2 as YFSETQ. CDR3 nucleotides: TGCGCCAGCAGCCCTGGGACAGCCAACAATGAGCAGTTCTTC. This gives the protein CASSPGTANNEQFF.

Many counts were recorded for this clonotype. The rearrangement links TRBV2 to TRBJ2-3; 10 bases map to TRBD1. Trimming removed 2 bases from V and 4 bases from J; junction bases left unmatched: 3. The CDR3 extends over 15 amino acids. Germline CDR1 is SNHLY and CDR2 is FYNNEI. CDR3 in amino acids: CASSEYGQGADTQYF. CDR3 DNA: TGTGCCAGCAGTGAATATGGACAGGGGGCAGATACGCAGTATTTT. The whole variable domain, filled in from reference TRBV2 and TRBJ2-3, reads EPEVTQTPSHQVTQMGQEVILRCVPISNHLYFYWYRQILGQKVEFLVSFYNNEISEKSEIFDDQFSVERPDGSNFTLKIRSTKLEDSAMYFCASSEYGQGADTQYFGPGTRLTVL.

The chain employs TRBV7-2 and TRBJ2-1; D tentatively fits TRBD1 or TRBD2 (5 bases each). The CDR3 has 15 amino acids. Germline V gives CDR1 SGHTA, CDR2 FQGNSA. The V end lost 1 base, the J end lost 5 bases, and 12 bases lay between the germline ends. CDR3 in DNA: TGTGCCAGCAGCTTAGTGTGGGTGGGACACAATGAGCAGTTCTTC. Its translation is CASSLVWVGHNEQFF.

The table lists this clonotype with many counts. This chain links TRBV4-2 with TRBJ2-3; TRBD2 aligns across 9 bases. Per the germline V gene, CDR1 is LGHNA and CDR2 is YNFKEQ. This CDR3 region has 14 residues. V lost 4 bases and J lost 6; bases outside the gene matches: 5. In DNA, the CDR3 is TGTGCCAGCAGCCGAGTACTAGCGGGTGATACGCAGTATTTT. It encodes CASSRVLAGDTQYF.

This clonotype was counted ten times or more. The rearrangement links TRBV27 to TRBJ1-2; TRBD1 matches 9 bases. Germline lookup yields CDR1 MNHEY and CDR2 SMNVEV (reference sequence). The CDR3 consists of 18 residues. V lost 4 bases and J lost 6; bases outside the gene matches: 18. CDR3: CASSSRSQGTGRSNGYTF. The DNA of the CDR3 is TGTGCCAGCAGTTCCCGATCCCAGGGGACAGGGAGAAGCAATGGCTACACCTTC.

This clonotype was counted ten times or more. The chain couples TRBV5-1 to TRBJ2-3; 12 bases are a match to TRBD1. This CDR3 has 15 residues. V was clipped by 5 bases and J by 6 bases; unmatched bases: 7. CDR1 and CDR2 from the germline V gene are SGHRS and YFSETQ. CDR3 coding DNA: TGCGCCAGCAGATCCGGGACAGGGGGCGCGGATACGCAGTATTTT. Its protein product is CASRSGTGGADTQYF.

This clonotype came up a few times. CDR3 protein: CASSSSLSAGSYPYTF. The CDR3 DNA follows: TGTGCCAGCAGTTCCTCACTGAGTGCGGGGAGCTATCCCTACACCTTC. V is TRBV6-1 and J is TRBJ1-2; D call uncertain. Germline loops: CDR1 MNHNS, CDR2 SASEGT. CDR3 length equals 16 residues. Trimming shortened V by 5 bases and J by 10 bases, and 26 bases separated the two germline ends.